The rows below give T cell receptor beta chains drawn from one sample of a study of cytomegalovirus exposure and HLA in healthy donors. Generated by immunoSEQ multiplex PCR, the TCRdb table keeps only in-frame clones and is missing some. The data show 150,000 to 200,000 clones, around 87% seen once. Sequencing was done on a sample of PBMCs. These receptors originate from a woman aged 18-29 years in good health and CMV-seronegative. Each CDR3 is given with its conserved first and last residue. The order of the fields is D gene, clone size, V gene, CDR3 length, J gene, CDR3 DNA, CDR3 protein. D genes are given only for firm matches. The size of a clone is reported for some rows only, either as once, few or many, or as a class for expanded clones.

-,-,TRBV5-4,11,TRBJ1-1,TGTGCCAGCAGCTTAGGAGTAAGAGCTTTCTTT,CASSLGVRAFF
TRBD1,-,TRBV5-4,14,TRBJ2-7,TGTGCCAGCAGCTCGGGACAGGGGGCCTACGAGCAGTACTTC,CASSSGQGAYEQYF
TRBD1,-,TRBV4-3,17,TRBJ2-7,TGCGCCAGCAGCCAAGAATTTCTGGGACAGGCGCCCTACGAGCAGTACTTC,CASSQEFLGQAPYEQYF
TRBD1,-,TRBV5-1,14,TRBJ2-5,TGCGCCAGCTCCCGGGACAGGGGTGAAGAGACCCAGTACTTC,CASSRDRGEETQYF
-,-,TRBV4-1,17,TRBJ2-5,TGCGCCAGCAGCCAAGATTCGGCTAGTTATACCCGGGAGACCCAGTACTTC,CASSQDSASYTRETQYF
TRBD2,-,TRBV19,15,TRBJ2-1,TGTGCCAGTAGTGGAGCGGGGGGGCTTTTGAATGAGCAGTTCTTC,CASSGAGGLLNEQFF
-,-,TRBV5-4,12,TRBJ1-1,TGTGCCAGCAGCTTTGAGGTCACTGAAGCTTTCTTT,CASSFEVTEAFF
TRBD1,few,TRBV7-2,14,TRBJ2-1,TGTGCCAGCAGCGGTAGAAGGACAGGGGTGGAGCAGTTCTTC,CASSGRRTGVEQFF
-,once,TRBV13,15,TRBJ2-2,TGTGCCAGCAGCTTAATAACCCCGGGCACCGGGGAGCTGTTTTTT,CASSLITPGTGELFF
TRBD1,-,TRBV10-3,14,TRBJ2-1,TGTGCCATCAGGTATGAGGGGGCGCAGAATGAGCAGTTCTTC,CAIRYEGAQNEQFF
TRBD1,-,TRBV14,18,TRBJ1-2,TGTGCCAGCAGCCCTACGTATGGCCGGGACAGCGTTCGATATGGCTACACCTTC,CASSPTYGRDSVRYGYTF
-,-,TRBV19,14,TRBJ1-1,TGTGCCAGTAGTATTGTGGGCCTGAACACTGAAGCTTTCTTT,CASSIVGLNTEAFF
-,-,TRBV6-1,14,TRBJ1-4,TGTGCCAGCAGTCGAACAGGGTCGGATGAAAAACTGTTTTTT,CASSRTGSDEKLFF
-,-,TRBV19,13,TRBJ2-7,TGTGCCAGTCCAACGGCCGGGGTGGAGGAGCAGTACTTC,CASPTAGVEEQYF
-,-,TRBV5-1,14,TRBJ2-2,TGCGCCAGCAGCTTAAGGGGTAACACCGGGGAGCTGTTTTTT,CASSLRGNTGELFF
TRBD1,once,TRBV5-1,14,TRBJ1-4,TGCGCCAGCAGCCGGTCCGGGACAGATGAAAAACTGTTTTTT,CASSRSGTDEKLFF
TRBD2,-,TRBV11-2,15,TRBJ2-5,TGTGCCAGCACCTCCCGGACTAGCGCCTGGTGGCCCCAGTACTTC,CASTSRTSAWWPQYF
-,-,TRBV5-1,13,TRBJ2-1,TGCGCCAGCAGCTACCCGACAAACAATGAGCAGTTCTTC,CASSYPTNNEQFF
-,-,TRBV5-6,17,TRBJ2-5,TGTGCCAGCAGCTTAATCCCATCTGCGGGGCCGGGAGAGACCCAGTACTTC,CASSLIPSAGPGETQYF
-,few,TRBV4-2,17,TRBJ2-7,TGTGCCAGCAGCCAAGAAGAGGGGACACTATCCTCCTACGAGCAGTACTTC,CASSQEEGTLSSYEQYF
-,-,TRBV28,14,TRBJ1-2,TGTGCCAGCAGTGGAGGGGCCTCTAACTATGGCTACACCTTC,CASSGGASNYGYTF
TRBD2,-,TRBV7-2,16,TRBJ2-5,TGTGCCAGCAGCTCACGAGGACTAGCGGGACAAGAGACCCAGTACTTC,CASSSRGLAGQETQYF
-,once,TRBV29-1,11,TRBJ1-2,TGCAGCGTTGAAACGGGCTATGGCTACACCTTC,CSVETGYGYTF
-,-,TRBV2,15,TRBJ1-5,TGTGCCAGCAACCGAGGGGGTTATAGCAATCAGCCCCAGCATTTT,CASNRGGYSNQPQHF
-,-,TRBV27,11,TRBJ2-7,TGTGCCAGCAGTTCCTCGCGCGAGCAGTACTTC,CASSSSREQYF
TRBD2,-,TRBV7-9,16,TRBJ2-5,TGTTCCAGCAGCTTAGCCTGGCGGGAGGGAGCAGAGACCCAGTACTTC,CSSSLAWREGAETQYF
-,once,TRBV18,13,TRBJ2-5,TGTGCCAGCTCACCAGCAGGCCAAGAGACCCAGTACTTC,CASSPAGQETQYF
-,-,TRBV10-2,13,TRBJ1-2,TGCGCCAGCAGTGAGTGGGCCGGCGATGGCTACACCTTC,CASSEWAGDGYTF
-,-,TRBV6-1,12,TRBJ1-6,TGTGCCAGCAGCGCGGAAAGTTCACCCCTCCACTTT,CASSAESSPLHF